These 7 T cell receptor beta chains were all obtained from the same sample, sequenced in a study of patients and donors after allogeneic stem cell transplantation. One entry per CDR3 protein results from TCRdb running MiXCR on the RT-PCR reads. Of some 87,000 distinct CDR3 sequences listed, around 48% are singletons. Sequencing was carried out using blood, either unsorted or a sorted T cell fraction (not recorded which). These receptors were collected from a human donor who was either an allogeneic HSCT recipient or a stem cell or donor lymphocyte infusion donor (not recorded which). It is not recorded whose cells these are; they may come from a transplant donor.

The CDR3 nucleotides are TGCAGCGTTGAAAGGGTTTTGGACACTGAAGCTTTCTTT. Residues: CSVERVLDTEAFF. The chain joins TRBV29-1 to TRBJ1-1; no clear D gene. The CDR3 covers 13 residues. V lost 2 bases and J lost 3, with 10 bases in between. Looked up from germline, CDR1 is SQVTM and CDR2 is ANQGSEA.

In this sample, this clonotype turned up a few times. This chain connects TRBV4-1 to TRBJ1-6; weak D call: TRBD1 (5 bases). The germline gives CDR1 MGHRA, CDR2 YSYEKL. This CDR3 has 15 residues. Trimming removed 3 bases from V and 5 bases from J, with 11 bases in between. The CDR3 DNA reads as TGCGCCAGCAGCCAGGATCAGGGTCATAATTCACCCCTCCACTTT. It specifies CASSQDQGHNSPLHF.

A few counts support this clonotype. In DNA, the CDR3 is TGCAGTGCGTCAAGGGAAAATCAGCCCCAGCATTTT. Translating it yields CSASRENQPQHF. The chain links TRBV20-1 to TRBJ1-5; D gene unclear. The CDR3 spans 12 residues. Germline loops: CDR1 DFQATT, CDR2 SNEGSKA (reference sequence). V dropped 6 bases and J dropped 4 bases, with 10 bases sitting between them.

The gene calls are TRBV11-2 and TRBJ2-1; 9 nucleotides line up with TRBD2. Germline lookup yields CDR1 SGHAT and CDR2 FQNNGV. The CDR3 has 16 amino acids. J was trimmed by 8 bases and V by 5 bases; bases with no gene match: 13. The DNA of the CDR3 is TGTGCCAGCAGCGTCGCGCGGCTAGCGGGAACCGATGAGCAGTTCTTC. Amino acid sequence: CASSVARLAGTDEQFF.

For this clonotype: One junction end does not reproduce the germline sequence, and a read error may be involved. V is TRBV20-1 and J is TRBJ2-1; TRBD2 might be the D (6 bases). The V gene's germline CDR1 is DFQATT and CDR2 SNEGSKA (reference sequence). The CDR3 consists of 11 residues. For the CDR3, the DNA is TGCAGTGCCCGAAACCGGGACTCCGACATGTTC. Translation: CSARNRDSDMF.

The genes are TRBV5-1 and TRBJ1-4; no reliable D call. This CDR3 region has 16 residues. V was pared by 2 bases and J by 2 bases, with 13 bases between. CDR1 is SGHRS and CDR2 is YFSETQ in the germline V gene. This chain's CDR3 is CASSFDAGETNEKLFF. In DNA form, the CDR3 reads TGCGCCAGCAGCTTCGATGCCGGGGAGACTAATGAAAAACTGTTTTTT.

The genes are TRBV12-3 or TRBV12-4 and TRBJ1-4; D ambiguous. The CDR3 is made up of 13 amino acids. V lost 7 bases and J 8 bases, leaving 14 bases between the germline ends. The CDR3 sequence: CASNQRRGEKLFF. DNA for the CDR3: TGTGCCAGCAATCAGCGGCGTGGAGAAAAACTGTTTTTT.